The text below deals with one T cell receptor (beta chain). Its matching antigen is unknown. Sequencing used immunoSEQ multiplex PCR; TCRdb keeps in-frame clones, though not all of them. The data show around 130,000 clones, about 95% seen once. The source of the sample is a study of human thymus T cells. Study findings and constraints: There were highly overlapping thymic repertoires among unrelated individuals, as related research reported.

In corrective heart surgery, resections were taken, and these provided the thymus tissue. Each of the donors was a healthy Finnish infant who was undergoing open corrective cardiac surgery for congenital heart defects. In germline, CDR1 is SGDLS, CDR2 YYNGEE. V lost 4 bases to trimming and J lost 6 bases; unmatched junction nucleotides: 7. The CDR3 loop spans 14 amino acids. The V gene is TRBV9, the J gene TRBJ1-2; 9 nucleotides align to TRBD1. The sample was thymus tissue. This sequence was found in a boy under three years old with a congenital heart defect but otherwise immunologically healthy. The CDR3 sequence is CASSPRQGGNGYTF. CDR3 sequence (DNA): TGTGCCAGCAGCCCTCGACAGGGGGGAAATGGCTACACCTTC.